The 27 T cell receptor beta chains below were found in one sample sequenced in a study of shared clonotypes between healthy human individuals. The data were produced by immunoSEQ multiplex PCR, yet TCRdb's version contains in-frame clones alone and is incomplete. The sample has just over 2,000,000 clones, over 85% seen once; the top ten hold about 0.13%. Material for sequencing was naive CD4+ T cells sorted from blood. Subset reported: CD45RA+ positively selected. The receptors come from a man between 18 and 35 years old in good health.

The chain combines TRBV10-3 with TRBJ2-3, with TRBD2 matching 9 bases. V lost 8 bases and J lost 5; bases outside the gene matches: 5. CDR1 is ENHRY, CDR2 SYGVKD, per germline. The CDR3 length is 13 residues. Here the CDR3 DNA reads TGTGCCATCGTAGCGGGAGATGGAGATACGCAGTATTTT. Protein product: CAIVAGDGDTQYF.

This chain connects TRBV19 to TRBJ2-7, with 7 bases fitting TRBD1. Germline V gene lookup returns CDR1 LNHDA and CDR2 SQIVND (reference sequence). V shed 5 bases, J shed 0 bases, and the junction held 7 bases outside the gene matches. This CDR3 comprises 15 residues. The CDR3 is CASSVFQGDSYEQYF. The CDR3 DNA sequence: TGTGCCAGTAGTGTGTTTCAGGGGGACTCCTACGAGCAGTACTTC. The whole variable domain, filled in from reference TRBV19 and TRBJ2-7, reads DGGITQSPKYLFRKEGQNVTLSCEQNLNHDAMYWYRQDPGQGLRLIYYSQIVNDFQKGDIAEGYSVSREKKESFPLTVTSAQKNPTAFYLCASSVFQGDSYEQYFGPGTRLTVT.

The chain carries TRBV13 and TRBJ1-3; TRBD1 matches at 9 bases. CDR3 length: 16 residues. With 5 bases clipped from V and 0 bases from J, the junction kept 5 bases outside the gene matches. Germline V lookup: CDR1 PRHDT, CDR2 FYEKMQ (reference sequence). The CDR3 loop is CASSHQTGGSGNTIYF. The CDR3 DNA sequence: TGTGCCAGCAGCCACCAGACAGGGGGCTCTGGAAACACCATATATTTT. Variable domain in full (rest from reference TRBV13 and TRBJ1-3): AAGVIQSPRHLIKEKRETATLKCYPIPRHDTVYWYQQGPGQDPQFLISFYEKMQSDKGSIPDRFSAQQFSDYHSELNMSSLELGDSALYFCASSHQTGGSGNTIYFGEGSWLTVV.

The CDR3: CASSGTQQGSGYTF. The CDR3 bases are TGCGCCAGCAGCGGGACCCAACAGGGAAGTGGCTACACCTTC. The chain carries TRBV5-1 and TRBJ1-2; D is possibly TRBD1 (6 bases). The CDR3 totals 14 residues. Germline V lookup: CDR1 SGHRS, CDR2 YFSETQ. The ends were cut back, 4 bases at V and 7 bases at J, with 17 bases in the middle. Combining the CDR3 with reference TRBV5-1 and TRBJ1-2 gives the whole variable domain KAGVTQTPRYLIKTRGQQVTLSCSPISGHRSVSWYQQTPGQGLQFLFEYFSETQRNKGNFPGRFSGRQFSNSRSEMNVSTLELGDSALYLCASSGTQQGSGYTFGSGTRLTVV.

The chain recombines TRBV5-1 with TRBJ2-2; D assignment may be TRBD1 or TRBD2 (6 bases each). The V gene lost 3 bases and the J gene lost 6 bases, with 12 bases spanning the gap. CDR3 length: 14 amino acids. Germline V lookup: CDR1 SGHRS, CDR2 YFSETQ. The CDR3 here is CASSSWGAPGELFF. CDR3 bases: TGCGCCAGCAGCTCCTGGGGGGCCCCCGGGGAGCTGTTTTTT.

The rearrangement joins TRBV15 to TRBJ2-3; a possible D gene is TRBD1 (6 bases). Germline lookup yields CDR1 LNHNV and CDR2 YYDKDF (reference sequence). CDR3 size: 14 residues. V lost 8 bases, J lost 3 bases, and 15 bases lay in between. The CDR3, as DNA: TGTGCCACCGCCAGGGACAAGGGTACAGATACGCAGTATTTT. The encoded protein is CATARDKGTDTQYF.

On this clone itself: A much larger clone is a single base away; this may be a read error. The same CDR3 is also encoded by other DNA sequences in this sample. The chain recombines TRBV30 with TRBJ2-1; TRBD2 matches at 10 bases. The germline V gene encodes CDR1 GTSNPN and CDR2 SVGIG (reference sequence). The CDR3 spans 14 residues. DNA of the CDR3: TGCGCCTGGAGTATGGGATTAGCGGGAGGCCCTTCGTTCTTC. This translates into CAWSMGLAGGPSFF.

V usage is TRBV5-1 and J usage is TRBJ2-4, with a possible D match to TRBD1 (5 bases). This CDR3 has 16 residues. V gave up 0 bases and J gave up 1 base, with 11 bases separating them. The germline V gene has CDR1 SGHRS and CDR2 YFSETQ. The CDR3 DNA is TGCGCCAGCAGCTTGGGGGGCCTATTGGCCAAAAACATTCAGTACTTC. This sequence encodes CASSLGGLLAKNIQYF.

This chain uses TRBV6-1 with TRBJ2-1; 15 bases match TRBD2. Germline CDR1 MNHNS, CDR2 SASEGT. The CDR3 spans 16 residues. The ends lost 4 bases at V and 10 bases at J; junction bases unmatched: 8. CDR3 bases: TGTGCCAGCAGTGCCCATGGGACTAGCGGGGGGTACGAGCAGTTCTTC. Its translation is CASSAHGTSGGYEQFF.

This rearrangement joins TRBV18 to TRBJ1-5, with 7 bases that match TRBD1. This CDR3 has 16 residues. Germline V gene data show CDR1 as KGHSH and CDR2 as LQKENI. The J segment lost 0 bases and the V segment lost 4 bases, leaving 6 bases of the junction unmatched. In DNA form, the CDR3 reads TGTGCCAGCTCACAAGGGACAGTTTATAGCAATCAGCCCCAGCATTTT. It translates to CASSQGTVYSNQPQHF.

Only one count was recorded for this clone. The chain recombines TRBV11-1 with TRBJ2-1, with TRBD1 matching over 7 bases. CDR3 length: 16 residues. The V gene end was trimmed by 9 bases and the J gene end by 2 bases; junction bases not matched to a gene: 13. Germline values: CDR1 SGHAT, CDR2 FQDESV (reference sequence). CDR3 sequence: CASTPNRQGTYNEQFF. The DNA for the CDR3 is TGTGCCAGTACCCCCAATAGACAGGGAACCTACAATGAGCAGTTCTTC.

The chain employs TRBV5-1 and TRBJ2-3; D uncertain. This CDR3 region has 11 residues. The V end was cut by 2 bases, the J end by 7 bases, with 5 bases between. Germline CDR1 is SGHRS and CDR2 is YFSETQ. CDR3 DNA: TGCGCCAGCAGCTTAGAAAATACGCAGTATTTT. This translates into CASSLENTQYF.

This chain joins TRBV6-5 and TRBJ1-2, with 8 bases fitting TRBD1. The CDR3 contains 14 residues. The V and J ends lost 6 bases and 3 bases, in that order; junction bases with no gene match: 6. Looked up from germline, CDR1 is MNHEY and CDR2 is SVGAGI. For the CDR3, the DNA is TGTGCCAGCAGGGAGACAGGGGAAGACTATGGCTACACCTTC. It translates to CASRETGEDYGYTF.

The J gene is TRBJ2-7, the V gene TRBV6-1; 10 nucleotides line up with TRBD1. The junction had 3 bases not matched to a gene; V was cut back by 2 bases and J by 5 bases. The CDR3 has 14 amino acids. Germline V gene data show CDR1 as MNHNS and CDR2 as SASEGT. As DNA, the CDR3 is TGTGCCAGCAGTGAACGACAGGGGGCAAACGAGCAGTACTTC. Translated, it gives CASSERQGANEQYF.

V usage is TRBV5-1 and J usage is TRBJ2-7; 12 bases agree with TRBD1. Germline assignment: CDR1 SGHRS and CDR2 YFSETQ. Germline trimming cut 1 base from V and 6 bases from J; bases unmatched to any gene: 5. CDR3 length equals 15 residues. Here the CDR3 reads CASSLSGQGASEQYF. The CDR3 DNA sequence: TGCGCCAGCAGCTTGTCGGGACAGGGGGCGAGCGAGCAGTACTTC.

As regards this clone: This sample also contains other DNA sequences that code for the same CDR3. The rearrangement joins TRBV11-2 to TRBJ2-7; 11 nucleotides agree with TRBD2. Trimming removed 5 bases from V and 7 bases from J; junction bases left unmatched: 7. The CDR3 is 14 amino acids. Germline V gene sequence: CDR1 SGHAT, CDR2 FQNNGV. The CDR3 DNA sequence: TGTGCCAGCAGCCCCGGACTAGCGGGCCTGGAGCAGTACTTC. Its protein product is CASSPGLAGLEQYF.

The chain uses TRBV11-3 and TRBJ1-4, with TRBD1 matching over 9 bases. J lost 1 base, V lost 8 bases, and 20 bases had no gene match. CDR3 length: 20 amino acids. CDR1 is SGHNT and CDR2 is YENEEA in the germline V gene. CDR3 loop: CASERSRRDRDFGTNEKLFF. Here the CDR3 DNA reads TGTGCCAGCGAGCGTTCCCGTCGGGACAGGGATTTTGGAACTAATGAAAAACTGTTTTTT.

In its sample, this clone was seen once. This sample includes further DNA sequences coding for the same CDR3. The chain couples TRBV19 to TRBJ1-5, with D unclear. CDR1 is LNHDA and CDR2 is SQIVND in the germline V gene (reference sequence). V lost 0 bases to trimming and J lost 0 bases, with 3 bases between them. The CDR3 extends over 14 amino acids. Here the CDR3 reads CASSIDLSNQPQHF. In nucleotides, the CDR3 is TGTGCCAGTAGTATAGATCTTAGCAATCAGCCCCAGCATTTT. The variable domain in full, with the rest retrieved from reference TRBV19 and TRBJ1-5, is DGGITQSPKYLFRKEGQNVTLSCEQNLNHDAMYWYRQDPGQGLRLIYYSQIVNDFQKGDIAEGYSVSREKKESFPLTVTSAQKNPTAFYLCASSIDLSNQPQHFGDGTRLSIL.

V is TRBV4-3 and J is TRBJ2-7; weak D call: TRBD1 (6 bases). The CDR3 extends over 14 amino acids. Trimming cost V 0 bases and J 7 bases, with 13 bases left between them. Germline values: CDR1 LGHNA, CDR2 YSLEER. The chain's CDR3 is CASSQETGLGEQYF. CDR3 nucleotide sequence: TGCGCCAGCAGCCAAGAGACAGGACTGGGGGAGCAGTACTTC.

The chain couples TRBV6-5 to TRBJ2-7; D gene uncertain. The CDR3 consists of 15 residues. The V gene lost 8 bases and the J gene lost 1 base, with 18 bases spanning the gap. The germline CDR1 and CDR2 sequences are MNHEY and SVGAGI. CDR3 residues: CASALSGSESYEQYF. The CDR3 region has the DNA TGTGCCAGCGCCCTTTCGGGTAGTGAATCCTACGAGCAGTACTTC.

This chain joins TRBV7-9 and TRBJ2-1; D remains unclear. CDR1 and CDR2 from the germline V gene are SEHNR and FQNEAQ (reference sequence). V lost 7 bases, J lost 3 bases, and 4 bases lay in between. This CDR3 has 11 residues. For the CDR3, the DNA is TGTGCCAGCACAGACTACAATGAGCAGTTCTTC. Translation gives CASTDYNEQFF.

The chain joins TRBV10-3 to TRBJ2-7, with TRBD1 matching 9 bases. CDR1 is ENHRY, CDR2 SYGVKD, per germline. This CDR3 is built from 16 residues. Losses at the gene ends were 0 bases for V and 2 bases for J; bases not matched to a gene: 5. In nucleotides, the CDR3 is TGTGCCATCAGTGAGTCAGTTGGGGACAGGGCCTACGAGCAGTACTTC. Translation gives CAISESVGDRAYEQYF.

Regarding this clone: Different DNA sequences within this sample yield the same CDR3. The rearrangement uses TRBV5-1 and TRBJ2-5; 7 positions match TRBD1. CDR3 length equals 14 residues. Trimming cost V 4 bases and J 2 bases; bases outside gene matches: 5. Per the germline V gene, CDR1 is SGHRS and CDR2 is YFSETQ. The CDR3 sequence: CASSPGQPQETQYF. The DNA of the CDR3 is TGCGCCAGCAGCCCGGGACAGCCTCAAGAGACCCAGTACTTC.

The rearrangement uses TRBV5-1 and TRBJ1-1; TRBD1 might be the D (5 bases). The germline gives CDR1 SGHRS, CDR2 YFSETQ. This CDR3 has 14 amino acids. V shed 7 bases and J shed 4 bases, with 17 bases lying between them. The CDR3: CASSPQVSITEAFF. CDR3 DNA: TGCGCCAGCTCCCCACAGGTCTCGATCACTGAAGCTTTCTTT. Using reference TRBV5-1 and TRBJ1-1 for the parts outside the CDR3, the full variable domain is KAGVTQTPRYLIKTRGQQVTLSCSPISGHRSVSWYQQTPGQGLQFLFEYFSETQRNKGNFPGRFSGRQFSNSRSEMNVSTLELGDSALYLCASSPQVSITEAFFGQGTRLTVV.

Note on this clone: This CDR3 is also generated by other DNA sequences in the sample. The chain combines TRBV5-1 with TRBJ2-5; D remains ambiguous. V was shortened by 4 bases and J by 2 bases, with 9 bases between the two germline ends. Germline CDR1 and CDR2: SGHRS and YFSETQ. The CDR3 runs to 13 residues. CDR3 sequence: CASSPGLQETQYF. CDR3 DNA sequence: TGCGCCAGCAGCCCTGGGTTACAAGAGACCCAGTACTTC. Using reference TRBV5-1 and TRBJ2-5 for the parts outside the CDR3, the full variable domain is KAGVTQTPRYLIKTRGQQVTLSCSPISGHRSVSWYQQTPGQGLQFLFEYFSETQRNKGNFPGRFSGRQFSNSRSEMNVSTLELGDSALYLCASSPGLQETQYFGPGTRLLVL.

The chain employs TRBV27 and TRBJ2-1; no reliable D call. The CDR3 has 13 residues. Per the germline V gene, CDR1 is MNHEY and CDR2 is SMNVEV (reference sequence). The ends were cut back, 3 bases at V and 4 bases at J, with 7 bases in the middle. Here the CDR3 DNA reads TGTGCCAGCAGTTTTAGGCCGTACAATGAGCAGTTCTTC. Amino acid sequence: CASSFRPYNEQFF.

This clone was found a few times. The chain couples TRBV6-6 to TRBJ2-7; D is unresolved. Trimming pared 2 bases from V and 0 bases from J, leaving 8 bases between. This CDR3 has 14 amino acids. Germline V gene sequence: CDR1 MNHNY, CDR2 SVGAGI (reference sequence). CDR3 sequence (DNA): TGTGCCAGCAGTTACGGGCAGATCTCCTACGAGCAGTACTTC. Protein sequence: CASSYGQISYEQYF.